This is a list of T cell receptor beta chains from one sample in a study of CD8+CD57+ T cells in acquired aplastic anemia. Each CDR3 protein gets one entry after TCRdb re-called the reads with MiXCR. Among about 270,000 distinct CDR3 sequences listed, about 56% were seen once. Sequencing input: sorted CD4+, CD8+, or CD8+CD57+ T cells (not recorded which) from PBMCs. The receptors come from a human donor with severe aplastic anemia or a healthy control (not recorded which). Both conserved end residues are part of each CDR3. The D gene is left open where the match is weak. Rows give clone size only sometimes, using once, few, many, or a class for an expanded clone.

many TRBJ2-1 . TRBV2 TGTGCCAGCGCTTCGAGGGACCGGGTGGTGAATGAGCAGTTCTTC CASASRDRVVNEQFF
. TRBJ2-5 . TRBV6-6 TGTGCCAGCAGTTATTCCGGAGAGACCCAGTACTTC CASSYSGETQYF
. TRBJ2-7 . TRBV7-8 TGTGCCAGCAGCAACAAGGGGGAGCAGTACTTC CASSNKGEQYF
. TRBJ2-7 . TRBV6-6 TGTGCCAGCAGTTACGGCCTAGCGATGGACGAGCAGTACTTC CASSYGLAMDEQYF
. TRBJ2-5 TRBD1 TRBV6-1 TGTGCCAGCAGTTCGTGGACAGGAGAGACCCAGTACTTC CASSSWTGETQYF
. TRBJ1-2 . TRBV7-9 TGTGCCAGCAGCTTGGGACAAGGGATGGCGGGCTACACCTTC CASSLGQGMAGYTF
. TRBJ2-7 TRBD1 TRBV6-5 TGTGCCAGCGGACGCTATTTGGACAGGCTCTCCTACGAGCAGTACTTC CASGRYLDRLSYEQYF
. TRBJ2-1 TRBD1 TRBV29-1 TGCAGCGTCGACCCGGGACAGGGTTACAATGAGCAGTTCTTC CSVDPGQGYNEQFF
once TRBJ1-4 TRBD1 TRBV11-3 TGTGCCAGCAGCTTTACTTCAAGGACAGGGGCTGAAAAACTGTTTTTT CASSFTSRTGAEKLFF
. TRBJ2-2 . TRBV10-3 TGTGCCATCACCAGGGCTTTAGGTAACACCGGGGAGCTGTTTTTT CAITRALGNTGELFF
. TRBJ2-3 . TRBV19 TGTGCCAGTAGTACCCTCCTTACTATCCCAGATACGCAGTATTTT CASSTLLTIPDTQYF
many TRBJ1-4 . TRBV6-6 TGTGCCAGCAACTCCATCAGGGGCATGAAACTGTTTTTT CASNSIRGMKLFF
few TRBJ1-6 TRBD1 TRBV2 TGTGCCAGCAACGACAGGGAGGGTTACGGTTCACCCCTCCACTTT CASNDREGYGSPLHF
. TRBJ1-1 . TRBV10-3 TGTGCCATCAGTGAGTCCCGGGGAACTGAAGCTTTCTTT CAISESRGTEAFF
. TRBJ2-7 TRBD1 TRBV20-1 TGCAGTGCCGCGCGGACAGGGAACGAGCAGTACTTC CSAARTGNEQYF
. TRBJ1-2 TRBD1 TRBV11-2 TGTGCCAGCAGCTTAGGGGGACAGGGATCGGGAGGCTACACCTTC CASSLGGQGSGGYTF
many TRBJ1-2 . TRBV6-5 TGTGCCAGCAGTGCACTTTCGGGCAGGAGCTATGGCTACACCTTC CASSALSGRSYGYTF
. TRBJ1-2 . TRBV20-1 TGCAGTGCTAGATATGTAGACAGATTCTATGGCTACACCTTC CSARYVDRFYGYTF
many TRBJ2-5 TRBD2 TRBV7-2 TGTGCCAGCAGCTTATTGCGGGGGGCTGGGGAGACCCAGTACTTC CASSLLRGAGETQYF
few TRBJ2-3 . TRBV7-8 TGTGCCAGCAGCTTAGAAGGGACACACACAGATACGCAGTATTTT CASSLEGTHTDTQYF
. TRBJ2-2 TRBD2 TRBV5-1 TGCGCCAGCAGCACTATCGGACTAGCGGGAGTCGGGGAGCTGTTTTTT CASSTIGLAGVGELFF
many TRBJ2-7 . TRBV12-3/TRBV12-4 TGTGCCAGCAGTTTAAATCAGGTGCTGGGGCAGTACTTC CASSLNQVLGQYF
. TRBJ2-7 . TRBV24-1 TGTGCCACCAGTGAAGACAGCCACGAGCAGTACTTC CATSEDSHEQYF
. TRBJ2-7 . TRBV2 TGTGCCAGCAAGCTTTCGCCCCCCTCCTACGAGCAGTACTTC CASKLSPPSYEQYF
. TRBJ1-1 . TRBV6-5 TGTGCCAGCAGTTACTCGGGGGGGGACAAGGAAGCTTTCTTT CASSYSGGDKEAFF
. TRBJ1-5 . TRBV10-2 TGCGCCAGCAGTGAGTTCCAGCTGCAGCCCCAGCATTTT CASSEFQLQPQHF
once TRBJ2-7 . TRBV6-6 TGTGCCAGCAGTTACATAGGCACATACTCCTACGAGCAGTACTTC CASSYIGTYSYEQYF
many TRBJ2-3 TRBD2 TRBV9 TGTGCCAGCAGCGTAGCCGCGGGGGGCGGGTTCACAGATACGCAGTATTTT CASSVAAGGGFTDTQYF
. TRBJ1-5 . TRBV29-1 TGCAGCGTTGCCGGGTACAATCAGCCCCAGCATTTT CSVAGYNQPQHF
many TRBJ2-1 . TRBV6-5 TGTGCCAGCAGCCTAGGGGGGGCAGCCTACAATGAGCAGTTCTTC CASSLGGAAYNEQFF
. TRBJ2-2 TRBD1 TRBV7-2 TGTGCCAGCAGCCTAAAGCCTTCATGGAGGCAGGGGGACACCGGGGAGCTGTTTTTT CASSLKPSWRQGDTGELFF
few TRBJ2-6 . TRBV2 TGTGCCAGCAGTGATTTTCCCGCTGGGGCCAACGTCTTGACTTTC CASSDFPAGANVLTF